This TCR beta chain came from a study of chemoradiotherapy in HPV16-positive cancers. The J segment lost 4 bases and the V segment lost 0 bases, leaving 0 bases of the junction unmatched. Germline values: CDR1 SGHNT, CDR2 YYREEE (reference sequence). The CDR3 is 15 residues long. The table came from immunoSEQ multiplex PCR; TCRdb's copy has only in-frame clones and leaves some out. The repertoire includes around 20,000 clones, around 90% of them detected once, and 4.5% to 7% sits in the top ten. The chain recombines TRBV5-4 with TRBJ2-5; 13 bases map to TRBD2. The sample here was blood, taken from a patient who underwent chemoradiotherapy. This receptor was obtained from a human donor with HPV-associated anogenital cancer. CDR3 amino acids: CASSLGTSGGETQYF. The CDR3 DNA sequence: TGTGCCAGCAGCTTGGGGACTAGCGGGGGAGAGACCCAGTACTTC.